Following are 9 T cell receptor beta chains from one sample sequenced in a study of blood T cell repertoires in COVID-19. Assay: immunoSEQ multiplex PCR; the TCRdb copy retains only in-frame clones and omits some. The data hold fewer than 350,000 clones, with 85% to 90% observed a single time. Sequenced material: peripheral blood. These receptors came from a young woman with COVID-19, enrolled during active disease.

This clone came up a few times. This chain links TRBV2 with TRBJ2-7; TRBD1 agrees at 8 bases. CDR3 length: 14 residues. V was pared by 6 bases and J by 3 bases, with 7 bases of the junction left unmatched. Germline CDR1 is SNHLY and CDR2 is FYNNEI. The CDR3 nucleotides are TGTGCCAGCAGCGCCCCGGGACAGGTCTACGAGCAGTACTTC. Amino acid sequence: CASSAPGQVYEQYF.

V and J are TRBV10-1 and TRBJ1-4; TRBD1 aligns across 9 bases. Germline V lookup: CDR1 WNHNN, CDR2 SYGVQD (reference sequence). CDR3 length equals 14 residues. With 9 bases clipped from V and 3 bases from J, the junction kept 5 bases outside the gene matches. The CDR3 bases are TGCGCCAGTCCCCGGGACAGGGCTAATGAAAAACTGTTTTTT. Encoded protein: CASPRDRANEKLFF.

V is TRBV18 and J is TRBJ2-5, with 8 bases fitting TRBD2. Germline V gives CDR1 KGHSH, CDR2 LQKENI. V gave up 8 bases and J gave up 5 bases; unmatched junction bases: 10. CDR3 length: 14 amino acids. CDR3 loop: CASGGVAGLETQYF. The CDR3 DNA reads as TGTGCCAGCGGAGGAGTAGCGGGACTCGAGACCCAGTACTTC.

The rearrangement uses TRBV3-1 (or the pseudogene TRBV3-2) and TRBJ1-5; D possibly corresponds to TRBD1 (5 bases). The germline gives CDR1 LGHDT, CDR2 YNNKEL (reference sequence). V was cut by 4 bases and J by 11 bases, with 18 bases left in between. This CDR3 spans 14 amino acids. The CDR3 spells CASSRSGAGETQHF. In DNA, the CDR3 is TGTGCCAGCAGCCGATCCGGCGCGGGGGAAACCCAGCATTTT.

This clone occurred once. The chain has TRBV7-6 and TRBJ1-1, with 10 bases matching TRBD1. Trimming cost V 5 bases and J 0 bases; bases outside gene matches: 3. This CDR3 is built from 15 residues. CDR1 is SGHVS, CDR2 FNYEAQ, per germline. CDR3 residues: CASSKGQGLNTEAFF. CDR3 bases: TGTGCCAGCAGCAAGGGACAGGGGCTGAACACTGAAGCTTTCTTT.

CDR3 nucleotide sequence: TGTGCCAGCAGTTTAAAAGCGGCTACCACAGATACGCAGTATTTT. Translated, it gives CASSLKAATTDTQYF. The rearrangement joins TRBV28 to TRBJ2-3; a weak D match, TRBD2 (5 bases). Germline CDR1 is MDHEN and CDR2 is SYDVKM. This CDR3 is 15 amino acids long. V was trimmed by 2 bases and J by 2 bases, leaving 11 bases between them.

The sample holds one count of this clone. The chain employs TRBV2 and TRBJ1-1; D not resolved. V was shortened by 9 bases and J by 1 base, with 15 bases between the two germline ends. Germline loops: CDR1 SNHLY, CDR2 FYNNEI. The CDR3 has 14 amino acids. The CDR3 spells CASSILGGNTEAFF. The CDR3 nucleotides read TGTGCCAGTTCGATACTAGGTGGGAACACTGAAGCTTTCTTT. Together with reference TRBV2 and TRBJ1-1, the CDR3 gives the full variable domain: EPEVTQTPSHQVTQMGQEVILRCVPISNHLYFYWYRQILGQKVEFLVSFYNNEISEKSEIFDDQFSVERPDGSNFTLKIRSTKLEDSAMYFCASSILGGNTEAFFGQGTRLTVV.

V is TRBV28 and J is TRBJ2-7, with D hard to call. Germline-derived CDR1 and CDR2 are MDHEN and SYDVKM. This CDR3 has 13 amino acids. Trimming shortened V by 2 bases and J by 3 bases, and 8 bases separated the two germline ends. The CDR3 region is CASSLVPSYEQYF. The CDR3 DNA reads TGTGCCAGCAGTTTAGTACCCAGCTACGAGCAGTACTTC.

The J gene is TRBJ2-1, the V gene TRBV2, with 7 bases matching TRBD1. CDR1 and CDR2 (germline): SNHLY, FYNNEI. The CDR3 is 13 residues long. The V gene end was trimmed by 7 bases and the J gene end by 7 bases; junction bases not matched to a gene: 7. The CDR3 coding sequence is TGTGCCAGCATATACAGGGGAAGGAATGAGCAGTTCTTC. Protein: CASIYRGRNEQFF.